These 21 T cell receptor beta chains originate from one sample sequenced in a study of blood T cell repertoires in COVID-19. Here immunoSEQ multiplex PCR was the method, and the copy in TCRdb shows in-frame clones only, minus some. The table shows 200,000 or so clones, with 80% to 85% occurring only once. Sequenced input: peripheral blood. All receptors derive from an older woman with acute or convalescent COVID-19.

J is TRBJ1-2 and V is TRBV27, with D uncertain. The CDR3 has 14 residues. The germline V gene has CDR1 MNHEY and CDR2 SMNVEV (reference sequence). Trimming took 3 bases from V and 6 from J, leaving 14 bases between them. The CDR3 loop is CASSFGPKADGYTF. Written as DNA, the CDR3 is TGTGCCAGCAGTTTTGGGCCGAAGGCTGATGGCTACACCTTC.

This chain uses TRBV19 with TRBJ1-5; the match to TRBD1 covers 8 bases. The germline gives CDR1 LNHDA, CDR2 SQIVND (reference sequence). J gave up 5 bases and V 3 bases, and 6 bases lay outside the gene matches. The CDR3 has 15 residues. CDR3 in DNA: TGTGCCAGTAGTATTTCCGACAGGGGTGATCAGCCCCAGCATTTT. Its translation: CASSISDRGDQPQHF.

J is TRBJ1-2 and V is TRBV12-3 or TRBV12-4; D uncertain. The CDR3 is made up of 12 amino acids. Trimming left V 3 bases short and J 6 bases short, with 8 bases between. CDR3 sequence reads: CASSFPRHGYTF. The CDR3 region has the DNA TGTGCCAGCAGTTTTCCCAGGCATGGCTACACCTTC.

This clone came up once. The chain has TRBV7-2 and TRBJ1-2; D remains unclear. Trimming pared 1 base from V and 3 bases from J, leaving 9 bases between. CDR3 length equals 14 residues. CDR1 SGHTA and CDR2 FQGNSA come from the germline V gene. CDR3 in amino acids: CASSLVTVDYGYTF. CDR3 nucleotides: TGTGCCAGCAGCTTAGTAACAGTAGACTATGGCTACACCTTC.

This clone was counted a few times. The CDR3 sequence is CAWSQGLGKNSPLHF. The CDR3 bases are TGTGCCTGGAGTCAGGGGCTGGGAAAAAATTCACCCCTCCACTTT. The V gene is TRBV30, the J gene TRBJ1-6; possible D gene TRBD1, 6 bases. Between the trimmed V and J ends, which lost 2 bases and 7 bases, there was a span of 15 bases. CDR1 GTSNPN and CDR2 SVGIG come from the germline V gene (reference sequence). The CDR3 covers 15 residues.

This clone has just a few counts. The chain links TRBV6-2 or TRBV6-3 to TRBJ1-5; 7 bases map to TRBD1. V gave up 0 bases and J gave up 4 bases; unmatched junction bases: 3. CDR1 MNHEY and CDR2 SVGEGT come from the germline V gene. This CDR3 contains 15 residues. The CDR3 loop reads CASSYSGRGNQPQHF. CDR3 nucleotides: TGTGCCAGCAGTTACTCTGGCAGGGGGAATCAGCCCCAGCATTTT.

This clone has just a few counts. The gene calls are TRBV3-1 (or the pseudogene TRBV3-2) and TRBJ1-2; no reliable D call. The CDR3 sequence is 15 residues long. CDR1 is LGHDT, CDR2 YNNKEL, per germline (reference sequence). Deletions cut 0 bases from V and 3 bases from J, with 11 bases between. The CDR3 DNA reads TGTGCCAGCAGCCAAGAGCACGGAGACTACTATGGCTACACCTTC. Encoded protein: CASSQEHGDYYGYTF.

The CDR3 DNA reads TGTGCCAGCAGTTTATCGGGGAATCAGCCCCAGCATTTT. This codes for CASSLSGNQPQHF. The chain joins TRBV12-3 or TRBV12-4 to TRBJ1-5; no clear D gene. V was cut by 2 bases and J by 4 bases, with 6 bases left in between. The CDR3 has 13 amino acids.

V usage is TRBV21-1 and J usage is TRBJ1-2. TRBV21-1 is deemed a pseudogene. The CDR3 is 9 residues long. The CDR3 spells CASSTSYTF. CDR3 bases: TGTGCCAGCAGCACGTCCTACACCTTC.

The J gene is TRBJ2-7, the V gene TRBV18; 10 nucleotides agree with TRBD1. The CDR3 spans 14 residues. V gave up 8 bases and J gave up 3 bases; unmatched junction bases: 7. Germline V CDR1 and CDR2: KGHSH, LQKENI. DNA of the CDR3: TGTGCCAGCAACTCGGGACAGGGGATCTACGAGCAGTACTTC. It is translated as CASNSGQGIYEQYF.

This clone has more than one count but fewer than ten. The genes are TRBV7-2 and TRBJ2-5, with 7 bases aligning to TRBD1. Germline V gene data show CDR1 as SGHTA and CDR2 as FQGNSA. Unmatched junction bases numbered 5, after V lost 4 bases and J lost 0 bases. The CDR3 runs to 15 residues. CDR3 sequence: CASSSKGAYQETQYF. In DNA form, the CDR3 reads TGTGCCAGCAGCTCCAAGGGGGCGTACCAAGAGACCCAGTACTTC.

The chain couples TRBV6-2 or TRBV6-3 to TRBJ1-3; D gene uncertain. The CDR3 runs 14 residues. Looked up from germline, CDR1 is MNHEY and CDR2 is SVGEGT. V lost 2 bases, J lost 0 bases, and 5 bases lay in between. Written as DNA, the CDR3 is TGTGCCAGCAGTTACCGTTCCTCTGGAAACACCATATATTTT. Encoded protein: CASSYRSSGNTIYF.

The J gene is TRBJ1-6, the V gene TRBV5-1; TRBD1 agrees at 8 bases. Germline loops: CDR1 SGHRS, CDR2 YFSETQ. The V segment lost 3 bases and the J segment 6 bases; nucleotides outside the gene matches: 5. The CDR3 totals 15 residues. The CDR3 DNA reads TGCGCCAGCAGCTCCGGACAGGGAGGTAATTCACCCCTCCACTTT. Its protein product is CASSSGQGGNSPLHF.

To note about this clone: Germline is not matched at one junction end, which may reflect a read error. V gene TRBV5-1 combines with J gene TRBJ1-1, with D perhaps TRBD1 (5 bases). This CDR3 region has 12 residues. Germline values: CDR1 SGHRS, CDR2 YFSETQ. CDR3 DNA: TGCGCCAGCAGCGGGGGGAACGCTGAAGCTTTCTTT. Its translation is CASSGGNAEAFF.

The chain has TRBV19 and TRBJ2-1; 11 positions match TRBD2. V lost 6 bases, J lost 15 bases, and 13 bases stayed unmatched. There are 14 residues in the CDR3. Germline lookup yields CDR1 LNHDA and CDR2 SQIVND (reference sequence). CDR3 nucleotide sequence: TGTGCCAGTAGCACTAGGGGACTAGCGGACCGGCCGTTCTTC. Protein: CASSTRGLADRPFF.

The V call is TRBV7-2, the J call TRBJ2-3, with a tentative D call TRBD2 (6 bases). Trimming shortened V by 1 base and J by 2 bases, and 16 bases separated the two germline ends. The CDR3 extends over 17 amino acids. Germline V lookup: CDR1 SGHTA, CDR2 FQGNSA. The CDR3 coding sequence is TGTGCCAGCAGCTTAGTCTACTCGGCGGGGACCACAGATACGCAGTATTTT. Its protein is CASSLVYSAGTTDTQYF.

V is TRBV30 and J is TRBJ1-4; possibly TRBD1 for D (5 bases). The germline V gene encodes CDR1 GTSNPN and CDR2 SVGIG (reference sequence). The CDR3 totals 16 residues. Trimming left V 5 bases short and J 2 bases short, with 18 bases between. In DNA, the CDR3 is TGTGCCTGGTCCGGGGGTTTCAGGGCGACTAATGAAAAACTGTTTTTT. Translation gives CAWSGGFRATNEKLFF.

The rearrangement links TRBV3-1 (or the pseudogene TRBV3-2) to TRBJ2-1; a weak D match, TRBD1 (5 bases). The germline V gene encodes CDR1 LGHDT and CDR2 YNNKEL (reference sequence). The CDR3 length is 13 residues. Deletions cut 0 bases from V and 9 bases from J, with 9 bases between. CDR3 region: CASSQDGDSEQFF. CDR3 in DNA: TGTGCCAGCAGCCAAGACGGTGACAGTGAGCAGTTCTTC.

The chain has TRBV15 and TRBJ2-3, with 8 bases that match TRBD2. The CDR3 has 17 residues. Trimming removed 0 bases from V and 4 bases from J; junction bases left unmatched: 9. Germline V lookup: CDR1 LNHNV, CDR2 YYDKDF (reference sequence). The CDR3 nucleotides are TGTGCCACCAGCAGAGACCCCGGGGGGGCCGGTGCAGATACGCAGTATTTT. Residues: CATSRDPGGAGADTQYF.

Here the CDR3 DNA reads TGTGCCAGCAGCTCCACTCAGGGGGACTATGGCTACACCTTC. It encodes CASSSTQGDYGYTF. The chain has TRBV13 and TRBJ1-2, with 7 bases that match TRBD1. This CDR3 comprises 14 residues. Germline-derived CDR1 and CDR2 are PRHDT and FYEKMQ (reference sequence). V shed 4 bases and J 3 bases; nucleotides not matched to a gene: 5.

This chain connects TRBV19 to TRBJ2-2; 10 bases align to TRBD2. Germline V CDR1 and CDR2: LNHDA, SQIVND (reference sequence). Trimming removed 9 bases from V and 3 bases from J; junction bases left unmatched: 10. The CDR3 is 16 amino acids. CDR3 region: CASEAEAGGYTGELFF. In nucleotides, the CDR3 is TGTGCCAGCGAAGCGGAAGCGGGGGGGTACACCGGGGAGCTGTTTTTT.